The 23 T cell receptor beta chains reported below all come from one sample, sequenced in a study of control samples from healthy donors and cancer patients. TCRdb's copy holds only in-frame clones and misses some; the assay was immunoSEQ multiplex PCR. The table lists around 110,000 clones, 93% of them singletons. Material: blood. Source of these receptors: a man aged 25-40 years in good health.

This rearrangement joins TRBV5-4 to TRBJ2-3; the D is unclear. Between the trimmed V and J ends, which lost 7 bases and 1 base, there was a span of 7 bases. CDR1 and CDR2 from the germline V gene are SGHNT and YYREEE (reference sequence). This CDR3 has 12 residues. The CDR3 is CASSRGTDTQYF. The DNA for the CDR3 is TGTGCCAGCTCTCGCGGCACAGATACGCAGTATTTT.

The gene calls are TRBV3-1 (or the pseudogene TRBV3-2) and TRBJ1-5; D remains unclear. The germline V and J ends were trimmed by 0 bases and 7 bases, with 7 bases remaining between them. Per germline, CDR1 LGHDT and CDR2 YNNKEL (reference sequence). The CDR3 contains 13 residues. DNA for the CDR3: TGTGCCAGCAGCCAAGACGGGTTACAGCCCCAGCATTTT. It specifies CASSQDGLQPQHF.

The chain's CDR3 is CASSLERGETEAFF. CDR3 DNA: TGTGCCAGCAGCTTAGAAAGGGGTGAAACTGAAGCTTTCTTT. V gene TRBV7-9 combines with J gene TRBJ1-1; a possible D gene is TRBD1 (5 bases). The V end was cut by 1 base, the J end by 5 bases, with 11 bases between. The CDR3 has 14 amino acids. Germline CDR1 and CDR2: SEHNR and FQNEAQ (reference sequence).

The chain joins TRBV18 to TRBJ1-3, with D maybe TRBD1 (6 bases). This CDR3 region has 13 residues. Trimming took 6 bases from V and 6 from J, leaving 12 bases between them. Germline V gives CDR1 KGHSH, CDR2 LQKENI. CDR3 sequence (DNA): TGTGCCAGCTCCCCCGGACAGATAAACACCATATATTTT. This gives the protein CASSPGQINTIYF.

V and J are TRBV18 and TRBJ1-2; D is unresolved. The CDR3 is made up of 12 amino acids. Trimming removed 2 bases at V and 6 bases at J, with 7 bases between. Germline values: CDR1 KGHSH, CDR2 LQKENI. CDR3 sequence (DNA): TGTGCCAGCTCACCAGGGAATCATGGCTACACCTTC. Translated: CASSPGNHGYTF.

This chain uses TRBV5-5 with TRBJ2-4; unclear D gene. The CDR3 contains 15 residues. V was shortened by 0 bases and J by 6 bases, with 13 bases between the two germline ends. Germline V gene lookup returns CDR1 SGHKS and CDR2 YYEKEE (reference sequence). CDR3 sequence (DNA): TGTGCCAGCAGCTTGGATGGAGAATACTTAAACATTCAGTACTTC. Protein: CASSLDGEYLNIQYF.

The rearrangement joins TRBV7-9 to TRBJ2-5, with D tentatively TRBD2 (7 bases). Germline loops: CDR1 SEHNR, CDR2 FQNEAQ (reference sequence). The germline V and J ends were trimmed by 9 bases and 0 bases, with 17 bases remaining between them. The CDR3 sequence is 15 residues long. The CDR3 nucleotides read TGTGCCAGTAAGAAACAGGGAGGGAACCAAGAGACCCAGTACTTC. It translates to CASKKQGGNQETQYF.

The gene calls are TRBV5-4 and TRBJ2-1; D may be TRBD2 (7 bases). The CDR3 is 14 amino acids. Trimming cost V 6 bases and J 4 bases, with 14 bases left between them. The V gene's germline CDR1 is SGHNT and CDR2 YYREEE (reference sequence). CDR3: CASTTGGLYNEQFF. The CDR3 coding sequence is TGTGCCAGCACCACGGGGGGCCTATACAATGAGCAGTTCTTC.

The chain couples TRBV27 to TRBJ1-5; the D is unclear. CDR1 is MNHEY, CDR2 SMNVEV, per germline (reference sequence). This CDR3 is 16 amino acids long. Trimming took off 7 bases at V and 5 bases at J, with 21 bases between the two ends. DNA for the CDR3: TGTGCCAGCACCCCCCCGGCGGACGAAGGGCATCAGCCCCAGCATTTT. Encoded protein: CASTPPADEGHQPQHF.

The chain combines TRBV6-6 with TRBJ2-7; D remains ambiguous. There are 14 residues in the CDR3. V dropped 0 bases and J dropped 5 bases, with 11 bases sitting between them. CDR1 MNHNY and CDR2 SVGAGI come from the germline V gene (reference sequence). The CDR3 DNA is TGTGCCAGCAGTTACTCTGGTAACGGGCACGAGCAGTACTTC. Translating gives CASSYSGNGHEQYF.

In its sample, this clone was seen once. The chain combines TRBV27 with TRBJ2-5, with 7 bases fitting TRBD1. With 3 bases clipped from V and 5 bases from J, the junction kept 6 bases outside the gene matches. Germline lookup yields CDR1 MNHEY and CDR2 SMNVEV (reference sequence). The CDR3 consists of 14 residues. The CDR3 loop reads CASSLRGQLETQYF. The DNA of the CDR3 is TGTGCCAGCAGTTTGAGGGGGCAGTTGGAGACCCAGTACTTC.

The J gene is TRBJ2-7, the V gene TRBV21-1. TRBV21-1 is classified as a pseudogene. CDR3 length: 18 residues. The CDR3 bases are TGTGCCAGCAGCAAAGCCCAGGGGGGGGACTCTGGTACTTCCGAGCAGTACGTC. This encodes CASSKAQGGDSGTSEQYV.

This clone was found a few times. The rearrangement links TRBV30 to TRBJ1-1, with D perhaps matching TRBD1 (6 bases). V lost 5 bases and J 6 bases, leaving 13 bases between the germline ends. From germline, CDR1 is GTSNPN and CDR2 SVGIG (reference sequence). This CDR3 spans 12 amino acids. The CDR3: CAWGNRVPEAFF. The CDR3 coding sequence is TGTGCCTGGGGAAACAGGGTCCCTGAAGCTTTCTTT.

The chain carries TRBV6-2 or TRBV6-3 and TRBJ1-2, with D perhaps TRBD1 (5 bases). The CDR3 spans 13 residues. V shed 4 bases and J shed 2 bases, with 8 bases lying between them. The germline V gene encodes CDR1 MNHEY and CDR2 SVGEGT. The CDR3 reads CASSLDTNYGYTF. The CDR3 nucleotides read TGTGCCAGCAGTTTGGACACGAACTATGGCTACACCTTC.

CDR3 sequence reads: CASSLDQLAGAYNEQFF. As DNA, the CDR3 is TGTGCCAGCAGCTTAGACCAACTAGCGGGGGCTTACAATGAGCAGTTCTTC. The gene calls are TRBV11-3 and TRBJ2-1; TRBD2 matches 11 bases. Germline V gene lookup returns CDR1 SGHNT and CDR2 YENEEA. The CDR3 has 17 amino acids. V shed 0 bases and J 4 bases; nucleotides not matched to a gene: 5.

The chain carries TRBV7-2 and TRBJ1-1, with D perhaps matching TRBD1 (6 bases). V was shortened by 5 bases and J by 1 base, with 11 bases between the two germline ends. The CDR3 has 14 amino acids. From germline, CDR1 is SGHTA and CDR2 FQGNSA. CDR3 in amino acids: CASSPGAQNTEAFF. CDR3 nucleotides: TGTGCCAGCAGCCCGGGGGCGCAGAACACTGAAGCTTTCTTT. Full variable domain (missing parts from reference TRBV7-2 and TRBJ1-1): GAGVSQSPSNKVTEKGKDVELRCDPISGHTALYWYRQSLGQGLEFLIYFQGNSAPDKSGLPSDRFSAERTGGSVSTLTIQRTQQEDSAVYLCASSPGAQNTEAFFGQGTRLTVV.

The chain couples TRBV7-9 to TRBJ2-1, with D perhaps TRBD1 or TRBD2 (5 bases each). V lost 5 bases and J lost 8, with 16 bases in between. In germline, CDR1 is SEHNR, CDR2 FQNEAQ (reference sequence). The CDR3 is 14 residues long. The CDR3: CASSPAAGTHEQFF. In DNA form, the CDR3 reads TGTGCCAGCAGCCCAGCAGCAGGGACGCATGAGCAGTTCTTC.

This clone was observed once. The chain carries TRBV28 and TRBJ1-1; 7 nucleotides align to TRBD1. This CDR3 is built from 16 residues. Germline V lookup: CDR1 MDHEN, CDR2 SYDVKM. J lost 0 bases, V lost 7 bases, and 11 bases had no gene match. Here the CDR3 DNA reads TGTGCCAGCATCGGTGCTCTACAGGGGATGAACACTGAAGCTTTCTTT. Translating it yields CASIGALQGMNTEAFF.

The chain has TRBV4-2 and TRBJ2-3; D is uncertain. Germline V gene data show CDR1 as LGHNA and CDR2 as YNFKEQ. The CDR3 extends over 16 amino acids. V dropped 0 bases and J dropped 1 base, with 11 bases sitting between them. CDR3: CASSQDQTQGTDTQYF. In DNA form, the CDR3 reads TGTGCCAGCAGCCAAGATCAAACCCAGGGCACAGATACGCAGTATTTT.

This clone has a single count. The chain carries TRBV11-2 and TRBJ1-2; D perhaps matches TRBD1 (5 bases). V shed 3 bases and J shed 0 bases, with 8 bases lying between them. The V gene's germline CDR1 is SGHAT and CDR2 FQNNGV. The CDR3 runs to 14 residues. The CDR3 region is CASSFRAANYGYTF. In DNA form, the CDR3 reads TGTGCCAGCAGCTTCAGGGCAGCTAACTATGGCTACACCTTC.

This clone was picked up a small number of times. No conserved phenylalanine or tryptophan is present at the end of the CDR3, so a read error is the likely explanation. Because the CDR3's place on the DNA is in doubt, the DNA is left out and the CDR3 is given as listed by TCRdb. The J gene is TRBJ1-6, the V gene TRBV6-1. Germline CDR1 reads MNHNS; CDR2 reads SASEGT. The CDR3 region is 14 residues in length, termini included. This CDR3 is CASSELTAGRRILV.

The chain is built from TRBV19 and TRBJ1-5; 9 bases are a match to TRBD1. V lost 7 bases to trimming and J lost 4 bases; unmatched junction nucleotides: 11. The CDR3 spans 16 residues. Germline lookup yields CDR1 LNHDA and CDR2 SQIVND (reference sequence). The CDR3 region is CASNPQGARGNQPQHF. The CDR3 DNA reads TGTGCCAGTAACCCACAGGGGGCGCGGGGAAATCAGCCCCAGCATTTT.

The rearrangement uses TRBV5-5 and TRBJ1-5; TRBD1 might be the D (6 bases). Per germline, CDR1 SGHKS and CDR2 YYEKEE (reference sequence). The V and J ends lost 2 bases and 4 bases respectively, with 10 bases between them. The CDR3 is 14 residues long. CDR3 in DNA: TGTGCCAGCAGCTTCGGCCAGGGGAATCAGCCCCAGCATTTT. Its translation: CASSFGQGNQPQHF. Filled out from reference TRBV5-5 and TRBJ1-5, the complete variable domain reads DAGVTQSPTHLIKTRGQQVTLRCSPISGHKSVSWYQQVLGQGPQFIFQYYEKEERGRGNFPDRFSARQFPNYSSELNVNALLLGDSALYLCASSFGQGNQPQHFGDGTRLSIL.